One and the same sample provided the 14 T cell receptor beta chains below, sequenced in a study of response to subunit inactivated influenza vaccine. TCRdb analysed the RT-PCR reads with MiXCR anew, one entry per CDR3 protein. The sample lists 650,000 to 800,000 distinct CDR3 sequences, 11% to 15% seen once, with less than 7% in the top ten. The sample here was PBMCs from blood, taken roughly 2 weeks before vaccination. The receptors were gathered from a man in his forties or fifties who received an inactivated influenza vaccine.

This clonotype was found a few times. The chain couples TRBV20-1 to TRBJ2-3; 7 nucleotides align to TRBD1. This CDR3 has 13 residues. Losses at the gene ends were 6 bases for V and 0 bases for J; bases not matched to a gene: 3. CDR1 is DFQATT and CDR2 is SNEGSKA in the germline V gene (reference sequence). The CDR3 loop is CSAGGGSTDTQYF. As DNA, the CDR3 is TGCAGTGCAGGGGGCGGGAGCACAGATACGCAGTATTTT.

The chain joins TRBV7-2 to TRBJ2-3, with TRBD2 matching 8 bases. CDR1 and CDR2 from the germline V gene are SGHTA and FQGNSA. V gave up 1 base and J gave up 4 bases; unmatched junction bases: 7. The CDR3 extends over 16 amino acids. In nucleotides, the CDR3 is TGTGCCAGCAGCTTAGGTGGCGGGGGGAACTCAGATACGCAGTATTTT. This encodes CASSLGGGGNSDTQYF.

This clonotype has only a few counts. The CDR3 here is CASRRTKTGTSGTDTQYF. DNA for the CDR3: TGTGCCAGCAGACGAACCAAGACCGGGACTAGCGGGACAGATACGCAGTATTTT. The chain carries TRBV6-2 or TRBV6-3 and TRBJ2-3, with TRBD2 identical over 12 bases. The CDR3 spans 18 residues. V lost 6 bases to trimming and J lost 3 bases; unmatched junction nucleotides: 13. Germline V gene sequence: CDR1 MNHEY, CDR2 SVGEGT.

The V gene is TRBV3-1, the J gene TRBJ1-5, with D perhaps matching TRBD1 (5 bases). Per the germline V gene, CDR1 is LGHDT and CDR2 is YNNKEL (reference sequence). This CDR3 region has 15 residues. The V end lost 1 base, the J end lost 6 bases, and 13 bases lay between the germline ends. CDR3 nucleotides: TGTGCCAGCAGCCAAGGAAGACAGCTTGCTCAGCCCCAGCATTTT. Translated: CASSQGRQLAQPQHF.

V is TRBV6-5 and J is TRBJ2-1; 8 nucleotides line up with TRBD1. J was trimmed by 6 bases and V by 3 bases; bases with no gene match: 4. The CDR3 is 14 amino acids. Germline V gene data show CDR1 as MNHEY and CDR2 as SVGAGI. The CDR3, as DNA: TGTGCCAGCAGTTATAGACAGGGGCCCAATGAGCAGTTCTTC. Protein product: CASSYRQGPNEQFF.

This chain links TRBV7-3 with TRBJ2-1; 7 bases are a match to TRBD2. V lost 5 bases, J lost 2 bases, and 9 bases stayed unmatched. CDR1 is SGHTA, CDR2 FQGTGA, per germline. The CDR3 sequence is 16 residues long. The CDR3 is CASSPSGGGTYNEQFF. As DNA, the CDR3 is TGTGCCAGCAGCCCCTCTGGGGGGGGGACCTACAATGAGCAGTTCTTC.

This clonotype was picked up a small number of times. CDR3 residues: CASRTAGGRNEKLFF. The CDR3 DNA follows: TGTGCCAGCCGTACGGCTGGGGGACGAAATGAAAAACTGTTTTTT. The chain joins TRBV12-3 or TRBV12-4 to TRBJ1-4, with a tentative D call TRBD1 (5 bases). Trimming took 8 bases from V and 5 from J, leaving 18 bases between them. The CDR3 contains 15 residues.

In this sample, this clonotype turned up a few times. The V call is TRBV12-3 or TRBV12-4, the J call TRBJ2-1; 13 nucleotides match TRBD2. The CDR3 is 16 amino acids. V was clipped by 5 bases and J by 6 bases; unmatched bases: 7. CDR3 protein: CASSPTSGRGGNEQFF. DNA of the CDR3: TGTGCCAGCAGTCCCACTAGCGGGAGGGGGGGCAATGAGCAGTTCTTC.

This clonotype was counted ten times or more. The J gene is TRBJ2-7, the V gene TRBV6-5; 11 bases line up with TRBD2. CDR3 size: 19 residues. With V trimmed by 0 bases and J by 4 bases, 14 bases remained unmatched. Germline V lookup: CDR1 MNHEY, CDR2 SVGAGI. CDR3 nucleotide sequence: TGTGCCAGCAGTTACTCGAACCCCCGACTAGCGGGAAGCAGGTACGAGCAGTACTTC. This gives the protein CASSYSNPRLAGSRYEQYF.

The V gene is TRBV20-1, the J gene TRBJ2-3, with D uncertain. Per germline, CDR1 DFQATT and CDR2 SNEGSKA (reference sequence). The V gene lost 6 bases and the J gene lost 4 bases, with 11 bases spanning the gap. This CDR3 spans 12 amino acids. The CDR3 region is CSARRASDTQYF. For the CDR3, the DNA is TGCAGTGCACGCCGAGCATCAGATACGCAGTATTTT.

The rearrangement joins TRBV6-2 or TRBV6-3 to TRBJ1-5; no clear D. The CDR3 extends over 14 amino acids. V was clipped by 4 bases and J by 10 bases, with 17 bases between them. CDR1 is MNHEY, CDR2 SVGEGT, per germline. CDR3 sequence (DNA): TGTGCCAGCAGTTTACTGGAATGGGTTTCCCCCCAGCATTTT. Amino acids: CASSLLEWVSPQHF.

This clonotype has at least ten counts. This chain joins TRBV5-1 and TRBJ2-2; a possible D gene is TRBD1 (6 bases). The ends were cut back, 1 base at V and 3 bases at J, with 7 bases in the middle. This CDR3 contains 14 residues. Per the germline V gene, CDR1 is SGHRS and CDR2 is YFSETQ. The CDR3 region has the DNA TGCGCCAGCAGCTTGTCAGGGGACACCGGGGAGCTGTTTTTT. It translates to CASSLSGDTGELFF. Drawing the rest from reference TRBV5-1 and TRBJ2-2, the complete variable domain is KAGVTQTPRYLIKTRGQQVTLSCSPISGHRSVSWYQQTPGQGLQFLFEYFSETQRNKGNFPGRFSGRQFSNSRSEMNVSTLELGDSALYLCASSLSGDTGELFFGEGSRLTVL.

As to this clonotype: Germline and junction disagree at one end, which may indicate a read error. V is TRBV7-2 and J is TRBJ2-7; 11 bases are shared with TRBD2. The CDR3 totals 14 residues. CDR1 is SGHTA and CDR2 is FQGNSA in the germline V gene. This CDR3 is CASSSSSGRYEHYF. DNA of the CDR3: TGTGCCAGCAGCTCATCTAGCGGGAGGTACGAGCATTACTTC.

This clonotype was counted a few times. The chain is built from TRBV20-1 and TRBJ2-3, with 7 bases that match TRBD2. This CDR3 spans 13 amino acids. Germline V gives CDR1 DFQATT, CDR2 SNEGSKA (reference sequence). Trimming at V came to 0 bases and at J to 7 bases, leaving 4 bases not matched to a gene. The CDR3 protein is CSARDGRGYTQYF. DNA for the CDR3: TGCAGTGCTAGAGATGGGCGGGGGTATACGCAGTATTTT.